This T cell receptor (beta chain) was sequenced during a study of Ad26.COV2.S vaccination and SARS-CoV-2 variants. Background on the study: Ad26.COV2.S given intramuscularly, once or twice 56 days apart.

As concerns this clone: What it binds is unknown.

Libraries were prepared by immunoSEQ multiplex PCR; TCRdb keeps only in-frame clonotypes and omits some of them. This sample yields 350,000 to 450,000 clones, of which around 93% are seen a single time; 1.5% to 2% belongs to the top ten. The V and J ends lost 3 bases and 4 bases respectively, with 9 bases between them. The CDR3 has 13 residues. CDR1 and CDR2 from the germline V gene are MDHEN and SYDVKM. Study-wide results and limits: It was reported that spike-specific CD8+ and CD4+ T cell responses were substantially broad after vaccination. Vaccine recipients posted higher spike-specific TCR breadth than their placebo counterparts.

The treatment denotes: 19 received Ad26.COV2.S at low or high dose, single or two shots; several received placebo; per-sample allocation not given. At day 63 after the first vaccine or placebo injection, samples were drawn. A Boston adult aged 18-55 years was the donor. The starting material was peripheral blood, obtained in a trial of Ad26.COV2.S vaccine versus placebo. The V call is TRBV28, the J call TRBJ1-2; tentatively, D is TRBD1 (5 bases). The receptor's source is a person aged 18-60 years who received the Ad26.COV2.S COVID-19 vaccine or a placebo. The CDR3 here is CASSFGAGYGYTF. The CDR3 nucleotides are TGTGCCAGCAGTTTCGGGGCAGGCTATGGCTACACCTTC.